What follows are 23 T cell receptor beta chains derived from one specimen sequenced in a study of control samples from healthy donors and cancer patients. Clones were read by immunoSEQ multiplex PCR, and TCRdb kept only the in-frame ones, dropping some. The sample consists of approximately 180,000 clones, about 91% of them appearing once. Sequencing was performed on blood. The receptors here all came from a middle-aged woman in good health.

The V and J genes are TRBV3-1 (or the pseudogene TRBV3-2) and TRBJ2-1; TRBD1 aligns across 8 bases. The ends lost 1 base at V and 5 bases at J; junction bases unmatched: 4. CDR3 length equals 15 residues. Germline V gene data show CDR1 as LGHDT and CDR2 as YNNKEL (reference sequence). The CDR3 DNA follows: TGTGCCAGCAGCCAAGCGACAGGGGTCAACAATGAGCAGTTCTTC. Encoded protein: CASSQATGVNNEQFF.

The gene calls are TRBV19 and TRBJ1-1, with D perhaps matching TRBD1 (6 bases). This CDR3 is 15 amino acids long. Germline CDR1 and CDR2: LNHDA and SQIVND (reference sequence). The V and J ends lost 1 base and 0 bases respectively, with 9 bases between them. Here the CDR3 DNA reads TGTGCCAGTAGTATAGGGGGGCTTTTGAACACTGAAGCTTTCTTT. Translated: CASSIGGLLNTEAFF.

J is TRBJ2-2 and V is TRBV3-1 (or the pseudogene TRBV3-2), with D hard to call. From germline, CDR1 is LGHDT and CDR2 YNNKEL (reference sequence). V was pared by 6 bases and J by 6 bases, with 11 bases between. CDR3 length equals 13 residues. DNA for the CDR3: TGTGCCAGCAGTGGTTCGTTGGCCGGGGAGCTGTTTTTT. Amino acid sequence: CASSGSLAGELFF.

The chain has TRBV4-2 and TRBJ2-3, with D possibly matching TRBD2 (6 bases). Germline V lookup: CDR1 LGHNA, CDR2 YNFKEQ. The CDR3 totals 16 residues. V lost 0 bases to trimming and J lost 1 base, with 11 bases between them. DNA of the CDR3: TGTGCCAGCAGCCAAGATTTACTAGCTGGCACAGATACGCAGTATTTT. It is translated as CASSQDLLAGTDTQYF.

This clone has a single count. The chain couples TRBV12-3 or TRBV12-4 to TRBJ1-2; the D is unclear. The V and J ends lost 9 bases and 5 bases respectively, with 4 bases between them. This CDR3 region has 9 residues. This CDR3 is CASKYGYTF. CDR3 nucleotide sequence: TGTGCCAGTAAATATGGCTACACCTTC.

The rearrangement joins TRBV9 to TRBJ1-6, with D possibly being TRBD1 (5 bases). Germline V gene sequence: CDR1 SGDLS, CDR2 YYNGEE. The CDR3 is 15 amino acids. V was trimmed by 4 bases and J by 7 bases, leaving 15 bases between them. CDR3 nucleotide sequence: TGTGCCAGCAGCCGGGAAGGGGTGGGGAATTCACCCCTCCACTTT. Encoded protein: CASSREGVGNSPLHF.

The CDR3 DNA reads TGCAGCGTTGCGTTGACCGAAGCGGGGTACGAGCAGTACTTC. It yields the protein CSVALTEAGYEQYF. The V gene is TRBV29-1, the J gene TRBJ2-7; 7 nucleotides match TRBD2. The germline V gene encodes CDR1 SQVTM and CDR2 ANQGSEA. This CDR3 has 14 residues. After removal of 4 bases from V and 4 bases from J, the junction contained 10 bases not matched to a gene.

V usage is TRBV11-2 and J usage is TRBJ2-5, with 8 bases matching TRBD1. CDR1 and CDR2 (germline): SGHAT, FQNNGV. The CDR3 contains 14 residues. Trimming removed 3 bases from V and 5 bases from J; junction bases left unmatched: 5. The CDR3 coding sequence is TGTGCCAGCAGCTTCCAGGGGGCCAGGGAGACCCAGTACTTC. It specifies CASSFQGARETQYF.

The chain links TRBV7-9 to TRBJ1-5; perhaps TRBD1 as D (5 bases). Trimming stripped 5 bases from V and 11 bases from J, with 13 bases between. The CDR3 extends over 12 amino acids. Germline CDR1 reads SEHNR; CDR2 reads FQNEAQ (reference sequence). The CDR3 loop is CASSGGREAQHF. The CDR3 region has the DNA TGTGCCAGCAGCGGCGGCAGGGAAGCCCAGCATTTT.

The chain links TRBV20-1 to TRBJ2-2, with D unclear. There are 11 residues in the CDR3. Deletions cut 5 bases from V and 7 bases from J, with 8 bases between. Germline V CDR1 and CDR2: DFQATT, SNEGSKA (reference sequence). CDR3 nucleotide sequence: TGCAGTGCTCTTACGGGCGGGGAGCTGTTTTTT. Encoded protein: CSALTGGELFF.

V is TRBV11-2 and J is TRBJ1-4; D ambiguous. CDR3 length: 14 residues. The V end lost 2 bases, the J end lost 2 bases, and 6 bases lay between the germline ends. CDR1 is SGHAT and CDR2 is FQNNGV in the germline V gene. For the CDR3, the DNA is TGTGCCAGCAGCTTACGGCACACTAATGAAAAACTGTTTTTT. It yields the protein CASSLRHTNEKLFF.

This clone was seen just once. J is TRBJ1-1 and V is TRBV6-5, with D maybe TRBD1 (5 bases). Looked up from germline, CDR1 is MNHEY and CDR2 is SVGAGI. This CDR3 is 14 amino acids long. Between the trimmed V and J ends, which lost 0 bases and 1 base, there was a span of 6 bases. In DNA form, the CDR3 reads TGTGCCAGCAGTTACTCCAGGGAGAACACTGAAGCTTTCTTT. Translating gives CASSYSRENTEAFF.

V usage is TRBV19 and J usage is TRBJ2-1, with a possible D match to TRBD1 (6 bases). In germline, CDR1 is LNHDA, CDR2 SQIVND (reference sequence). This CDR3 is built from 11 residues. The germline V and J ends were trimmed by 7 bases and 8 bases, with 9 bases remaining between them. The CDR3 protein is CASTSGDEQFF. The CDR3 DNA follows: TGTGCCAGTACCTCAGGGGATGAGCAGTTCTTC.

V gene TRBV2 combines with J gene TRBJ2-7; TRBD2 might be the D (7 bases). Trimming cost V 7 bases and J 4 bases, with 14 bases left between them. The germline CDR1 and CDR2 sequences are SNHLY and FYNNEI. There are 13 residues in the CDR3. The CDR3 coding sequence is TGTGCCAGCATCGAGGGGGGGCCTTACGAGCAGTACTTC. Translated: CASIEGGPYEQYF.

V and J are TRBV15 and TRBJ2-3; the match to TRBD1 covers 9 bases. The CDR3 extends over 15 amino acids. Germline CDR1 and CDR2: LNHNV and YYDKDF (reference sequence). V lost 3 bases to trimming and J lost 4 bases; unmatched junction nucleotides: 5. CDR3 sequence (DNA): TGTGCCACCAGCAGCCCCGGGACAGGGCCAGATACGCAGTATTTT. This sequence encodes CATSSPGTGPDTQYF.

The J gene is TRBJ2-1, the V gene TRBV27, with 7 bases identical to TRBD2. Losses at the gene ends were 6 bases for V and 7 bases for J; bases not matched to a gene: 9. Germline V lookup: CDR1 MNHEY, CDR2 SMNVEV (reference sequence). The length of the CDR3 is 14 residues. The CDR3 here is CASRALAGLNEQFF. In DNA form, the CDR3 reads TGTGCCAGCAGAGCCTTAGCGGGCCTTAATGAGCAGTTCTTC.

The chain has TRBV4-2 and TRBJ2-5; D is ambiguous. Germline CDR1 is LGHNA and CDR2 is YNFKEQ. V lost 0 bases to trimming and J lost 4 bases, with 9 bases between them. This CDR3 spans 14 amino acids. The CDR3 loop reads CASSQDDNGETQYF. CDR3 DNA sequence: TGTGCCAGCAGCCAAGACGACAATGGAGAGACCCAGTACTTC.

As for this clone: Other DNA sequences in this sample translate to the same CDR3. V is TRBV5-1 and J is TRBJ1-6; D is uncertain. V dropped 0 bases and J dropped 10 bases, with 8 bases sitting between them. The CDR3 consists of 13 residues. Germline V CDR1 and CDR2: SGHRS, YFSETQ. The CDR3, as DNA: TGCGCCAGCAGCTTGGCCGCCGGGTCACCCCTCCACTTT. Translating gives CASSLAAGSPLHF. Full variable domain (outside the CDR3, taken from reference TRBV5-1 and TRBJ1-6): KAGVTQTPRYLIKTRGQQVTLSCSPISGHRSVSWYQQTPGQGLQFLFEYFSETQRNKGNFPGRFSGRQFSNSRSEMNVSTLELGDSALYLCASSLAAGSPLHFGNGTRLTVT.

Here the CDR3 DNA reads TGTGCCAGCAGCTCCTGGGGACTAGACACTGAAGCTTTCTTT. Encoded protein: CASSSWGLDTEAFF. The V call is TRBV27, the J call TRBJ1-1; tentatively, D is TRBD1 (5 bases). Germline V CDR1 and CDR2: MNHEY, SMNVEV (reference sequence). Trimming shortened V by 6 bases and J by 3 bases, and 14 bases separated the two germline ends. CDR3 length: 14 residues.

The DNA for the CDR3 is TGTGCCAGCTCACAGACTAGAGACACAGATACGCAGTATTTT. This gives the protein CASSQTRDTDTQYF. The chain combines TRBV18 with TRBJ2-3, with a possible D match to TRBD2 (6 bases). The CDR3 is 14 residues long. Trimming pared 4 bases from V and 2 bases from J, leaving 10 bases between. Germline CDR1 reads KGHSH; CDR2 reads LQKENI. Based on the CDR3 plus reference TRBV18 and TRBJ2-3, the full variable domain is NAGVMQNPRHLVRRRGQEARLRCSPMKGHSHVYWYRQLPEEGLKFMVYLQKENIIDESGMPKERFSAEFPKEGPSILRIQQVVRGDSAAYFCASSQTRDTDTQYFGPGTRLTVL.

The chain carries TRBV5-1 and TRBJ2-1; 9 bases are shared with TRBD2. Trimming at V came to 0 bases and at J to 6 bases, leaving 7 bases not matched to a gene. The CDR3 runs to 16 residues. From germline, CDR1 is SGHRS and CDR2 YFSETQ. Written as DNA, the CDR3 is TGCGCCAGCAGCTTGGCCGGGACTAGCACTTCCAATGAGCAGTTCTTC. It codes for CASSLAGTSTSNEQFF.

The rearrangement links TRBV5-1 to TRBJ2-7, with D unclear. The CDR3 totals 14 residues. Trimming stripped 0 bases from V and 4 bases from J, with 11 bases between. The germline gives CDR1 SGHRS, CDR2 YFSETQ. CDR3 region: CASSLDGMVYEQYF. The CDR3 region has the DNA TGCGCCAGCAGCTTGGATGGGATGGTGTACGAGCAGTACTTC.

The chain joins TRBV10-1 to TRBJ1-6, with 9 bases fitting TRBD1. The germline gives CDR1 WNHNN, CDR2 SYGVQD (reference sequence). Trimming took 8 bases from V and 7 from J; bases not matched to a gene: 6. The length of the CDR3 is 14 residues. The chain's CDR3 is CASAHGTGNSPLHF. The DNA for the CDR3 is TGCGCCAGCGCCCATGGGACAGGGAATTCACCCCTCCACTTT.